These 17 T cell receptor beta chains originate from one sample sequenced in a study of blood T cell repertoires in COVID-19. Using immunoSEQ multiplex PCR, the repertoire was profiled, and TCRdb retains in-frame clones only, with some absent. The table lists about 210,000 clones, about 89% of them singletons. Source material: peripheral blood. These receptors were taken from a woman in her thirties or forties with acute or convalescent COVID-19.

The chain is built from TRBV19 and TRBJ1-2, with D possibly being TRBD1 (5 bases). This CDR3 is built from 13 residues. Trimming stripped 7 bases from V and 4 bases from J, with 13 bases between. From germline, CDR1 is LNHDA and CDR2 SQIVND (reference sequence). CDR3 bases: TGTGCCAGTACCAATGGCGGGGGCTATGGCTACACCTTC. As protein: CASTNGGGYGYTF.

The rearrangement uses TRBV6-5 and TRBJ1-3; TRBD1 agrees at 8 bases. V was pared by 5 bases and J by 4 bases, with 7 bases of the junction left unmatched. The CDR3 runs to 15 residues. The germline V gene has CDR1 MNHEY and CDR2 SVGAGI. The CDR3 DNA reads as TGTGCCAGCAGTCCCGGAGGGACAGGAGGAAACACCATATATTTT. The encoded protein is CASSPGGTGGNTIYF.

This chain uses TRBV4-1 with TRBJ2-5, with D uncertain. The CDR3 totals 13 residues. V lost 3 bases to trimming and J lost 3 bases, with 8 bases between them. The germline gives CDR1 MGHRA, CDR2 YSYEKL. The CDR3 DNA reads as TGCGCCAGCAGCCAGGAGATAGAAGAGACCCAGTACTTC. It encodes CASSQEIEETQYF.

This chain links TRBV6-1 with TRBJ1-2, with D possibly TRBD1 on 5 matching bases. The V and J ends lost 3 bases and 0 bases respectively, with 17 bases between them. The V gene's germline CDR1 is MNHNS and CDR2 SASEGT. The CDR3 extends over 17 amino acids. The CDR3 region has the DNA TGTGCCAGCAGTGATGTTGACAGAGTCATGTCTAACTATGGCTACACCTTC. This encodes CASSDVDRVMSNYGYTF.

This clone was counted only a few times. The gene calls are TRBV6-6 and TRBJ1-1; weak D call: TRBD1 (6 bases). The germline CDR1 and CDR2 sequences are MNHNY and SVGAGI (reference sequence). The CDR3 spans 15 residues. Between the trimmed V and J ends, which lost 8 bases and 3 bases, there was a span of 19 bases. In DNA, the CDR3 is TGTGCCAGCCTCCTAGGGGGAGGGGTGGACACTGAAGCTTTCTTT. Its protein is CASLLGGGVDTEAFF.

The chain carries TRBV24-1 and TRBJ2-5; 10 bases line up with TRBD1. CDR3 length: 16 amino acids. CDR1 and CDR2 from the germline V gene are KGHDR and SFDVKD. V dropped 3 bases and J dropped 5; count of bases not matched to a gene: 8. CDR3 nucleotide sequence: TGTGCCACCAGTGATATGACGGGACAGGGGTTGGAGACCCAGTACTTC. This gives the protein CATSDMTGQGLETQYF.

The rearrangement joins TRBV11-1 to TRBJ1-5, with TRBD1 as a possible D gene (5 bases). CDR1 is SGHAT, CDR2 FQDESV, per germline (reference sequence). V lost 5 bases to trimming and J lost 4 bases, with 12 bases between them. The CDR3 totals 14 residues. The CDR3 DNA is TGTGCCAGCAGCCCTCGAGCAGGGAATCAGCCCCAGCATTTT. Translating it yields CASSPRAGNQPQHF.

The chain has TRBV2 and TRBJ1-5; the D gene is possibly TRBD1 (5 bases). The CDR3 sequence is 14 residues long. V was clipped by 3 bases and J by 2 bases, with 8 bases between them. The germline gives CDR1 SNHLY, CDR2 FYNNEI. The CDR3 bases are TGTGCCAGCAGTGACAGGGATGGCAATCAGCCCCAGCATTTT. It codes for CASSDRDGNQPQHF. Supplemented by reference TRBV2 and TRBJ1-5, the full variable domain reads EPEVTQTPSHQVTQMGQEVILRCVPISNHLYFYWYRQILGQKVEFLVSFYNNEISEKSEIFDDQFSVERPDGSNFTLKIRSTKLEDSAMYFCASSDRDGNQPQHFGDGTRLSIL.

This chain joins TRBV19 and TRBJ1-4, with D unresolved. CDR1 and CDR2 (germline): LNHDA, SQIVND (reference sequence). The CDR3 is 14 residues long. V gave up 5 bases and J gave up 4 bases, with 11 bases separating them. The CDR3 nucleotides read TGTGCCAGTAGTTCCACAGATTATAATGAAAAACTGTTTTTT. This sequence encodes CASSSTDYNEKLFF.

This rearrangement joins TRBV6-1 to TRBJ1-2; perhaps TRBD1 as D (6 bases). Looked up from germline, CDR1 is MNHNS and CDR2 is SASEGT. V shed 2 bases and J shed 8 bases, with 12 bases lying between them. The CDR3 is 13 residues long. The CDR3 is CASSENRVGGYTF. For the CDR3, the DNA is TGTGCCAGCAGTGAAAACAGGGTGGGAGGCTACACCTTC.

The V call is TRBV23-1, the J call TRBJ1-2; possibly TRBD1 for D (6 bases). TRBV23-1 belongs to the ORF category, with a function that is uncertain. V lost 0 bases and J lost 4, with 18 bases in between. This CDR3 contains 17 residues. The CDR3: CASSQSRGGSRFYGYTF. In nucleotides, the CDR3 is TGCGCCAGCAGTCAATCAAGAGGGGGTTCGCGCTTCTATGGCTACACCTTC.

The J gene is TRBJ2-4, the V gene TRBV19; unclear D gene. V was pared by 8 bases and J by 3 bases, with 20 bases between. Germline loops: CDR1 LNHDA, CDR2 SQIVND (reference sequence). The CDR3 is made up of 16 amino acids. The CDR3 is CASAPPATRVKNIQYF. The CDR3 nucleotides read TGTGCCAGTGCCCCCCCCGCGACAAGAGTCAAAAACATTCAGTACTTC.

The chain carries TRBV2 and TRBJ2-1, with 9 bases fitting TRBD2. The ends lost 7 bases at V and 0 bases at J; junction bases unmatched: 4. Germline lookup yields CDR1 SNHLY and CDR2 FYNNEI. This CDR3 contains 15 residues. This CDR3 is CASTLLAGSYNEQFF. CDR3 nucleotides: TGTGCCAGCACTTTACTAGCGGGCTCCTACAATGAGCAGTTCTTC.

This chain joins TRBV7-8 and TRBJ1-3; 9 positions match TRBD1. Per the germline V gene, CDR1 is SGHVS and CDR2 is FQNEAQ. CDR3 length: 15 amino acids. J gave up 7 bases and V 1 base, and 5 bases lay outside the gene matches. The CDR3 protein is CASSLDPTGGNTIYF. As DNA, the CDR3 is TGTGCCAGCAGCTTAGACCCGACAGGGGGGAACACCATATATTTT.

DNA of the CDR3: TGTGCCAGCAGCGTAGTGGCAGCGGGGGGCGGTGAGCAGTTCTTC. Amino acid sequence: CASSVVAAGGGEQFF. J is TRBJ2-1 and V is TRBV9; TRBD2 matches at 9 bases. CDR1 is SGDLS, CDR2 YYNGEE, per germline. This CDR3 contains 15 residues. V was clipped by 0 bases and J by 9 bases; unmatched bases: 7.

The chain links TRBV9 to TRBJ2-1; the match to TRBD2 covers 13 bases. The V segment lost 4 bases and the J segment 7 bases; nucleotides outside the gene matches: 5. The CDR3 spans 15 residues. CDR1 is SGDLS and CDR2 is YYNGEE in the germline V gene. As DNA, the CDR3 is TGTGCCAGCAGCCCGCGGACTAGCGGGGGTAATGAGCAGTTCTTC. This gives the protein CASSPRTSGGNEQFF.

The rearrangement joins TRBV7-8 to TRBJ1-2; 11 bases match TRBD1. Germline values: CDR1 SGHVS, CDR2 FQNEAQ. V lost 7 bases, J lost 7 bases, and 17 bases stayed unmatched. The CDR3 covers 17 residues. The CDR3 nucleotides are TGTGCCAGCACCCATGGACAGGGGGCGCGGGTAACAGCTGGCTACACCTTC. Residues: CASTHGQGARVTAGYTF.